The entry below describes one T cell receptor beta chain. No antigen is known for it. TCRdb redid the calling of the 5' RACE reads with MiXCR, one entry per CDR3 protein. Altogether hundreds of thousands of distinct CDR3 sequences are present, 12% being singletons, with the ten largest covering around 1.5%. This specimen belongs to a study of identical twins. Findings of the study overall: Monozygotic twins shared more out-of-frame TCR alpha than recombination models predicted.

The same data also went into a second study, on yellow fever vaccine responses in identical twins.

Sequenced sample: PBMCs. This sequence was found in a woman aged 18 to 35 in good health.

CDR3 protein: CSARDPDSGLFF. CDR3 DNA sequence: TGCAGTGCTAGAGACCCGGACAGTGGGCTGTTTTTT. This rearrangement joins TRBV20-1 to TRBJ1-4; possibly TRBD1 for D (6 bases). Germline-derived CDR1 and CDR2 are DFQATT and SNEGSKA (reference sequence). The CDR3 has 12 residues. Trimming removed 0 bases from V and 14 bases from J, with 13 bases in between.